This TCR beta chain originates from a study of T cell repertoires in aging, cancer and after chemotherapy (dated by TCRdb to about 2019). About the study as a whole: The donors fell into six age groups ranging from 30 or younger to 70 or older, and each group had at least three individuals. Paired pre- and post-chemotherapy samples in the solid tumor group came from brain tumor (glioblastoma) patients receiving temozolomide-based therapy. To look at immunoaging and at how T cells reconstitute after chemotherapy, the study profiled TCR beta repertoires in peripheral blood from both healthy donors and cancer patients. Alongside 95 to 100 healthy donors serving as a reference group, the cohort included approximately 220 cancer patients, of whom some 94 had hematological cancers and about 130 had solid cancers. Roughly 8.8 million TCR reads were contained in the full dataset. Overall study results and their limits: According to the authors, the repertoire data do not allow conclusions to be drawn about immunological memory after chemotherapy. Significantly lower blood TCR diversity and higher clonality were observed in untreated patients with hematological or solid cancers than in age-matched healthy donors. An increase in median generation probability over the chemotherapy interval was observed in both cancer cohorts, suggesting that the repertoire was reconstituted through rebound thymic output. In healthy donors, the decline in TCR diversity with age was mainly due to loss of richness, whereas in cancer patients loss of evenness also played a role.

In regard to this clonotype: The antigen it binds to is not known. No quality values exist for individual bases; no much larger clone is one base distant.

Genomic DNA extracted from peripheral blood, rather than sorted cells or RNA, was used as the source for amplification of TCR beta rearrangements. Rearranged TRB sequences spanning V, D and J segments were amplified in a multiplex touch-down PCR with a mixed TRB-A/B primer pool. Two consecutive PCR reactions with Phusion HS II polymerase added Illumina adapters and sample indices to the amplicons. After gel purification with the NucleoSpin Gel and PCR Clean-up kit, the amplicons were checked using Qubit and an Agilent 2100 Bioanalyzer. Sequencing of the libraries was done on an Illumina MiSeq with paired-end, single-indexed 600-cycle runs. In the source study's methods: MiXCR versions 2.12 and 3.0.5 were used to process TRB sequences. Each unique CDR3 nucleotide sequence counted as one clone, and only productive sequences with at least two reads were retained. The repertoire metrics were Shannon diversity, evenness, clonality (calculated as one minus evenness), and diversity profiles parameterized by alpha from 0 to 5. The IGoR algorithm was used to compute generation probabilities of clones in paired pre- and post-chemotherapy samples. Clones were called with MiXCR by TCRdb after fastp trimmed the public reads at Q25, and only in-frame beta chains were retained. When rows share a CDR3 protein, they turn into one entry using the most common DNA and genes. TCRdb, not the original authors, processed these V and J calls. The sample contains over 800 distinct CDR3 sequences, about 15% of them found a single time. Clones ranked in the top ten supply around 8.8% of the sample.

Trimmed from V: 4 bases; trimmed from J: 3 bases; junction bases lacking a gene match: 4. The germline V gene provides CDR1 SGHRS and CDR2 YFSETQ. Inclusive of the bounding cysteine and phenylalanine, the CDR3 is 14 residues long. The read is trimmed to its CDR3 DNA, 42 bases read in frame from base 1. The TCR was taken from a human donor with a solid tumor. The V and J genes are TRBV5-1 and TRBJ2-5, and TRBD2 aligns with 9 junction nucleotides. The material sequenced was blood. The sequenced DNA: TGCGCCAGCAGCGTTGTAGCGGGAGAAGAGACCCAGTACTTC. This gives the protein CASSVVAGEETQYF.